The 9 T cell receptor beta chains in this list originate from one sample, sequenced in a study of Ad26.COV2.S vaccination and SARS-CoV-2 variants. Sequencing used immunoSEQ multiplex PCR; TCRdb keeps in-frame clones, though not all of them. The sample consists of roughly 420,000 clones, about 88% of them appearing once. As for treatment: 19 received Ad26.COV2.S at low or high dose, single or two shots; roughly 5 received placebo; per-sample allocation not given. Samples were taken on day 63 after the first vaccine or placebo injection. Here the sequenced sample was peripheral blood, taken in a trial of Ad26.COV2.S vaccine versus placebo. The receptors come from a person aged 18-65 years who received the Ad26.COV2.S COVID-19 vaccine or a placebo.

This chain connects TRBV7-2 to TRBJ2-1; a possible D gene is TRBD2 (5 bases). V was trimmed by 5 bases and J by 8 bases, leaving 16 bases between them. CDR3 length: 14 residues. The germline V gene encodes CDR1 SGHTA and CDR2 FQGNSA. CDR3 bases: TGTGCCAGCAGCCCATATGGCTCGCGGGATGAGCAGTTCTTC. Protein: CASSPYGSRDEQFF.

This clone has only a few counts. This chain joins TRBV20-1 and TRBJ2-1; D not resolved. Germline V gene lookup returns CDR1 DFQATT and CDR2 SNEGSKA (reference sequence). Trimming removed 3 bases at V and 12 bases at J, with 12 bases between. The CDR3 length is 11 residues. CDR3 in amino acids: CSASLGLWQFF. CDR3 nucleotides: TGCAGTGCTAGTCTCGGGTTGTGGCAGTTCTTC.

This chain joins TRBV7-3 and TRBJ2-2, with D perhaps assigned TRBD1 or TRBD2 (5 bases each). CDR1 SGHTA and CDR2 FQGTGA come from the germline V gene. The CDR3 sequence is 14 residues long. With 3 bases removed from V and 2 bases from J, the gap between germline ends came to 7 bases. The CDR3: CASSFGGNTGELFF. In nucleotides, the CDR3 is TGTGCCAGCAGCTTTGGGGGTAACACCGGGGAGCTGTTTTTT.

The V gene is TRBV7-6, the J gene TRBJ1-5; no firm D call. The length of the CDR3 is 13 residues. Germline CDR1 SGHVS, CDR2 FNYEAQ. The germline V and J ends were trimmed by 5 bases and 4 bases, with 9 bases remaining between them. CDR3 sequence reads: CASSPWPNQPQHF. In DNA, the CDR3 is TGTGCCAGCAGCCCCTGGCCGAATCAGCCCCAGCATTTT.

The chain carries TRBV7-3 and TRBJ2-3; 8 positions match TRBD2. Losses at the gene ends were 6 bases for V and 5 bases for J; bases not matched to a gene: 10. Germline V gene sequence: CDR1 SGHTA, CDR2 FQGTGA. The CDR3 covers 15 residues. The CDR3 loop is CASSGPGLVGDTQYF. CDR3 nucleotide sequence: TGTGCCAGCAGTGGCCCGGGACTAGTGGGAGATACGCAGTATTTT.

The chain carries TRBV5-1 and TRBJ1-2; D not resolved. The V end lost 4 bases, the J end lost 2 bases, and 12 bases lay between the germline ends. The CDR3 has 14 amino acids. Germline V lookup: CDR1 SGHRS, CDR2 YFSETQ. The CDR3, as DNA: TGCGCCAGCAGCACCGGGCCTCCCAACTATGGCTACACCTTC. Its translation: CASSTGPPNYGYTF.

The V and J genes are TRBV4-3 and TRBJ2-1; 7 positions match TRBD2. This CDR3 has 17 residues. CDR1 is LGHNA and CDR2 is YSLEER in the germline V gene. V trimming: 4 bases; J trimming: 8 bases; junction bases outside the gene matches: 17. Written as DNA, the CDR3 is TGCGCCAGCAGCCTCGACCGTAGGACTAGGGTGGGATATGAGCAGTTCTTC. Protein product: CASSLDRRTRVGYEQFF.

V is TRBV10-1 and J is TRBJ2-5; 9 bases agree with TRBD1. The germline V gene encodes CDR1 WNHNN and CDR2 SYGVQD (reference sequence). This CDR3 spans 15 amino acids. The ends lost 9 bases at V and 2 bases at J; junction bases unmatched: 10. The CDR3 protein is CARSRDRVIQETQYF. CDR3 in DNA: TGCGCCAGGTCCCGGGACAGGGTTATACAAGAGACCCAGTACTTC.

This chain connects TRBV11-2 to TRBJ2-1; D is unclear. CDR3 length: 14 amino acids. The V gene lost 4 bases and the J gene lost 1 base, with 8 bases spanning the gap. CDR1 and CDR2 (germline): SGHAT, FQNNGV. CDR3 DNA: TGTGCCAGCAGCTCCTCTTCTTCCTACAATGAGCAGTTCTTC. The encoded protein is CASSSSSSYNEQFF. Full variable domain (remainder filled in from reference TRBV11-2 and TRBJ2-1): EAGVAQSPRYKIIEKRQSVAFWCNPISGHATLYWYQQILGQGPKLLIQFQNNGVVDDSQLPKDRFSAERLKGVDSTLKIQPAKLEDSAVYLCASSSSSSYNEQFFGPGTRLTVL.